The present T cell receptor (beta chain) was sequenced within a study of blood T cell repertoires in COVID-19. Study overall: Some COVID-19 samples were acute and others convalescent; all came from the United States, Italy and Spain. Nucleic acid was either cDNA or gDNA, and it came from T cells, B-cell-depleted T cells, or PBMCs.

Germline assignment: CDR1 SGHTS and CDR2 YDEGEE. V trimming: 4 bases; J trimming: 8 bases; junction bases outside the gene matches: 23. The CDR3 length is 19 residues. As handled by the study authors: Reference gene primer amplification gave nucleated cell count estimates. Clones were read by immunoSEQ multiplex PCR, and TCRdb kept only the in-frame ones, dropping some. V and J calls plus clone size are reproduced from that table; the DNA served to infer D and trimming. The table has 250,000 to 350,000 clones, roughly 90% seen once. Sequenced sample: PBMCs or T cells enriched from blood (not recorded which). V usage is TRBV5-8 and J usage is TRBJ1-4; 7 bases agree with TRBD1. This receptor was identified in a woman aged 25 to 39 who had recovered from COVID-19. DNA for the CDR3: TGTGCCAGCAGCCCCCCGACAGGGTGGTATGGGTCGGGCGGCGAAAAACTGTTTTTT. This encodes CASSPPTGWYGSGGEKLFF.